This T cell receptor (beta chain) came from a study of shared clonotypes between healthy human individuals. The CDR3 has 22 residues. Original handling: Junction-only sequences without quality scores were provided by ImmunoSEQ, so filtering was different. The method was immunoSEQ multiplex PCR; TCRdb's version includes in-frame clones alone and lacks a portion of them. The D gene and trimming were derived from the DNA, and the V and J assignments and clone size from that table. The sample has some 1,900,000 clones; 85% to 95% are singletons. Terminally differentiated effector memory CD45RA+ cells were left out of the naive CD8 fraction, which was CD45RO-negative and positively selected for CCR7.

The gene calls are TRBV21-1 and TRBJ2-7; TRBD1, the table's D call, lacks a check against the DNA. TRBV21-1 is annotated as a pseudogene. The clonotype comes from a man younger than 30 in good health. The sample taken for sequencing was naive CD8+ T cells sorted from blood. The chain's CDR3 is CASSLTHNHGTGRNDFSYEQYF. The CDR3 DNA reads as TGTGCCAGCAGCTTGACACATAACCACGGGACAGGGCGCAACGATTTCTCCTACGAGCAGTACTTC.